This TCR beta chain was sequenced for a study of CD8 T cells in ankylosing spondylitis. Study-wide results and caveats: Made up of several highly homologous variants, a TCR beta motif appeared characteristic of ankylosing spondylitis blood. Matched ankylosing spondylitis synovial fluid reportedly showed significant enrichment of disease-linked clones. Disease-linked clones bore a CD8+ phenotype and were relatively rare in peripheral blood. Both synovial fluid and blood in reactive arthritis had previously been reported to carry some motif variants.

There are a few counts of this clonotype. Its antigen is undetermined. Researchers built TCR beta libraries using quantitative 5'-RACE with molecular barcodes. TCRdb called the 5' RACE reads again in MiXCR, with one record for every CDR3 protein. The sample has around 770,000 distinct CDR3 sequences, approximately 10% seen once. Trimming removed 4 bases from V and 3 bases from J, with 18 bases in between. The CDR3 is 17 residues long. Germline V CDR1 and CDR2: SGHAT, FQNNGV. The TCR was taken from a male donor with ankylosing spondylitis. The chain couples TRBV11-2 to TRBJ2-2; a weak D match, TRBD1 (9 bases). The sequenced material came from blood, either unsorted or a sorted T cell fraction (not recorded which). CDR3 sequence: CASSSDSGTGYTGELFF. The DNA of the CDR3 is TGTGCCAGCAGCTCCGATAGCGGGACAGGGTACACCGGGGAGCTGTTTTTT.